The T cell receptor (beta chain) described here comes from a study of CD8 T cells in ankylosing spondylitis. The study's findings and limits: Reactive arthritis synovial fluid and blood were previously reported to contain some motif variants.

The germline gives CDR1 SQVTM, CDR2 ANQGSEA. Trimming removed 7 bases at V and 3 bases at J, with 13 bases between. The CDR3 spans 13 residues. Ten or more counts support this clonotype. The antigen is undetermined. One entry per CDR3 protein results from TCRdb running MiXCR on the 5' RACE reads. This table holds under 300,000 distinct CDR3 sequences, 8% to 11% found once. The rearrangement links TRBV29-1 to TRBJ1-5, with D unclear. Sequencing was carried out using blood, either unsorted or a sorted T cell fraction (not recorded which). This clonotype originated in a male donor with ankylosing spondylitis or in good health (not recorded which). Here the CDR3 reads CSARVDDNQPQHF. CDR3 DNA sequence: TGCAGCGCGCGGGTTGACGACAATCAGCCCCAGCATTTT.